Below, one T cell receptor (beta chain) is given with its context. V was clipped by 7 bases and J by 1 base, with 16 bases between them. CDR3 length equals 15 residues. Germline V CDR1 and CDR2: MNHEY, SVGAGI. Per the original methods: Estimation of nucleated cell counts was performed using reference gene primer amplification. TCRdb keeps only in-frame clones here, not all; method: immunoSEQ multiplex PCR. V, J and clone size were drawn from that table, and D and trimming were deduced from the DNA. The sample includes about 130,000 clones, roughly 81% of them seen just once. The data originate from a study of blood T cell repertoires in COVID-19.

The J gene is TRBJ1-2, the V gene TRBV6-5; D is ambiguous. Sequencing was carried out using peripheral blood. The TCR sequence derives from a human donor in a cohort sampled during active COVID-19. DNA of the CDR3: TGTGCCAGCAAAGTGGAGGGCCGGGGTAACTATGGCTACACCTTC. Protein product: CASKVEGRGNYGYTF.